The 24 T cell receptor beta chains given below trace back to one sample, sequenced in a study of graft-versus-host responses after intestinal transplantation. Only in-frame clones appear in the TCRdb table, and some are missing; sequencing was by immunoSEQ multiplex PCR. The sample shows 49,000 or so clones, roughly 93% of them seen only once. The starting material was PBMCs, obtained around 800 days after a first intestinal transplant, on the day of a second. These receptors were obtained from a human patient who received an intestinal transplant, so some T cells may come from the graft donor.

This chain connects TRBV11-2 to TRBJ2-5; TRBD1 agrees at 7 bases. This CDR3 contains 16 residues. Trimming took 4 bases from V and 2 from J; bases not matched to a gene: 10. Germline V gene data show CDR1 as SGHAT and CDR2 as FQNNGV. The CDR3 nucleotides read TGTGCCAGCAGCTCCTCCCGGGACAGACGACAAGAGACCCAGTACTTC. Protein sequence: CASSSSRDRRQETQYF.

This clone came up a few times. The chain combines TRBV19 with TRBJ2-7; TRBD1 might be the D (6 bases). Trimming stripped 5 bases from V and 8 bases from J, with 25 bases between. This CDR3 contains 16 residues. Germline CDR1 LNHDA, CDR2 SQIVND (reference sequence). The CDR3: CASSLKRGQFPVKQYF. The CDR3 coding sequence is TGTGCCAGTAGTCTAAAGAGAGGACAGTTCCCTGTGAAGCAGTACTTC.

As for this clone: The junction departs from germline at one end; a sequencing error may be responsible. At the DNA level, this CDR3 is encoded by other sequences in the same sample as well. CDR3 sequence reads: CASSSTGQGYYGYTF. The CDR3 DNA reads as TGCGCCAGCAGCTCCACGGGACAGGGATACTATGGCTACACCTTC. The V and J genes are TRBV5-4 and TRBJ1-2; 9 nucleotides line up with TRBD1. There are 15 residues in the CDR3. Germline assignment: CDR1 SGHNT and CDR2 YYREEE (reference sequence).

This chain joins TRBV7-9 and TRBJ2-7; D is uncertain. The CDR3 contains 16 residues. CDR1 is SEHNR, CDR2 FQNEAQ, per germline (reference sequence). V shed 5 bases and J shed 3 bases, with 20 bases lying between them. CDR3 bases: TGTGCCAGCAGCCCCCGGGTGGGCCAGGAGATCTACGAGCAGTACTTC. It codes for CASSPRVGQEIYEQYF.

V gene TRBV28 combines with J gene TRBJ1-5, with D tentatively TRBD1 (5 bases). The germline CDR1 and CDR2 sequences are MDHEN and SYDVKM. V shed 5 bases and J shed 5 bases, with 13 bases lying between them. The CDR3 runs to 14 residues. The CDR3 region has the DNA TGTGCCAGCAGTGGGGGGGAGGCAGATCAGCCCCAGCATTTT. Protein product: CASSGGEADQPQHF.

The chain links TRBV20-1 to TRBJ2-5, with D uncertain. The DNA end favors TRBJ2-7, so the J call may be wrong. Germline assignment: CDR1 DFQATT and CDR2 SNEGSKA (reference sequence). CDR3 length: 11 residues. The CDR3 reads CSAARMGEQYF. The CDR3 DNA sequence: TGCAGTGCCGCAAGGATGGGCGAGCAGTACTTC.

The rearrangement joins TRBV7-2 to TRBJ2-5; 9 positions agree with TRBD1. J was trimmed by 4 bases and V by 4 bases; bases with no gene match: 7. The CDR3 totals 15 residues. Germline V gene data show CDR1 as SGHTA and CDR2 as FQGNSA. The CDR3 DNA follows: TGTGCCAGCAGCTCGCGGACAGGGGCGAGAGAGACCCAGTACTTC. This translates into CASSSRTGARETQYF. The whole variable domain, filled in from reference TRBV7-2 and TRBJ2-5, reads GAGVSQSPSNKVTEKGKDVELRCDPISGHTALYWYRQSLGQGLEFLIYFQGNSAPDKSGLPSDRFSAERTGGSVSTLTIQRTQQEDSAVYLCASSSRTGARETQYFGPGTRLLVL.

V and J are TRBV5-1 and TRBJ2-1; D gene ambiguous. The V and J ends lost 0 bases and 0 bases respectively, with 10 bases between them. The CDR3 sequence is 16 residues long. Germline V gene lookup returns CDR1 SGHRS and CDR2 YFSETQ. The CDR3 protein is CASSLEVYHSYNEQFF. In DNA form, the CDR3 reads TGCGCCAGCAGCTTGGAGGTCTACCACTCCTACAATGAGCAGTTCTTC.

The chain couples TRBV5-1 to TRBJ2-1, with TRBD2 matching 8 bases. Germline CDR1 is SGHRS and CDR2 is YFSETQ. The CDR3 covers 14 residues. V was pared by 5 bases and J by 0 bases, with 1 base of the junction left unmatched. Here the CDR3 DNA reads TGCGCCAGCAGTCGGGGGGGCTCCTACAATGAGCAGTTCTTC. Encoded protein: CASSRGGSYNEQFF.

The chain has TRBV6-5 and TRBJ1-1; D perhaps matches TRBD1 (5 bases). Germline values: CDR1 MNHEY, CDR2 SVGAGI. The length of the CDR3 is 15 residues. Trimming removed 2 bases from V and 2 bases from J, with 12 bases in between. The CDR3 loop is CASSYGRTGNTEAFF. The CDR3 DNA reads TGTGCCAGCAGTTACGGGAGAACAGGTAACACTGAAGCTTTCTTT.

The V call is TRBV6-5, the J call TRBJ2-7; 7 nucleotides match TRBD1. After removal of 0 bases from V and 9 bases from J, the junction contained 14 bases not matched to a gene. Germline V gene data show CDR1 as MNHEY and CDR2 as SVGAGI. This CDR3 is 16 amino acids long. CDR3 nucleotides: TGTGCCAGCAGTTACTCGACCAGGGGGAGTATTACGGGGCAGTACTTC. It is translated as CASSYSTRGSITGQYF.

The chain carries TRBV27 and TRBJ1-4; D may be TRBD1 (6 bases). CDR1 is MNHEY, CDR2 SMNVEV, per germline (reference sequence). Trimming pared 2 bases from V and 9 bases from J, leaving 16 bases between. The CDR3 consists of 15 residues. The CDR3 protein is CASSLAGRGVKKLFF. CDR3 DNA sequence: TGTGCCAGCAGTTTAGCGGGGAGGGGGGTGAAAAAACTGTTTTTT.

A single count supports this clone. V gene TRBV21-1 combines with J gene TRBJ1-1. TRBV21-1 is a pseudogene. This CDR3 comprises 9 residues. CDR3 in DNA: TGTGCCGGGGGCACTGAAGCTTTCTTT. Encoded protein: CAGGTEAFF.

V is TRBV7-9 and J is TRBJ2-1; weak D call: TRBD2 (6 bases). The CDR3 contains 14 residues. Germline lookup yields CDR1 SEHNR and CDR2 FQNEAQ (reference sequence). Trimming left V 3 bases short and J 5 bases short, with 11 bases between. Here the CDR3 DNA reads TGTGCCAGCAGCTTGTGGGAGGCCGACAATGAGCAGTTCTTC. Translated, it gives CASSLWEADNEQFF.

V usage is TRBV28 and J usage is TRBJ2-7, with 11 bases identical to TRBD2. V lost 6 bases and J lost 2; bases outside the gene matches: 3. CDR1 MDHEN and CDR2 SYDVKM come from the germline V gene. This CDR3 has 14 amino acids. This chain's CDR3 is CASRPTSGTYEQYF. For the CDR3, the DNA is TGTGCCAGCAGACCGACTAGCGGGACCTACGAGCAGTACTTC.

CDR3 sequence (DNA): TGTGCCAGCTCCCTCGGGGACTATTACACAGATACGCAGTATTTT. Translated: CASSLGDYYTDTQYF. The chain joins TRBV25-1 to TRBJ2-3; TRBD2 matches 7 bases. Losses at the gene ends were 8 bases for V and 2 bases for J; bases not matched to a gene: 10. Per germline, CDR1 MGHDK and CDR2 SYGVNS. CDR3 length: 15 amino acids.

This chain uses TRBV30 with TRBJ2-7; D ambiguous. Trimming left V 0 bases short and J 2 bases short, with 5 bases between. The CDR3 sequence is 12 residues long. Germline V gene sequence: CDR1 GTSNPN, CDR2 SVGIG (reference sequence). The CDR3, as DNA: TGTGCCTGGAGTGTTCTTCCCTACGAGCAGTACTTC. It translates to CAWSVLPYEQYF. Combining the CDR3 with reference TRBV30 and TRBJ2-7 gives the whole variable domain SQTIHQWPATLVQPVGSPLSLECTVEGTSNPNLYWYRQAAGRGLQLLFYSVGIGQISSEVPQNLSASRPQDRQFILSSKKLLLSDSGFYLCAWSVLPYEQYFGPGTRLTVT.

The rearrangement joins TRBV6-1 to TRBJ2-3; no clear D gene. This CDR3 region has 13 residues. The germline gives CDR1 MNHNS, CDR2 SASEGT. V lost 6 bases to trimming and J lost 6 bases, with 13 bases between them. The CDR3 DNA reads TGTGCCAGCAGGGTGGCCGAGCTGGATACGCAGTATTTT. Its translation is CASRVAELDTQYF.

J is TRBJ1-2 and V is TRBV10-2, with TRBD1 identical over 9 bases. V lost 3 bases to trimming and J lost 5 bases; unmatched junction nucleotides: 31. The length of the CDR3 is 23 residues. Germline-derived CDR1 and CDR2 are WSHSY and SAAADI. The CDR3 bases are TGCGCCAGCAGTGATACTAGTATTGGACAGGGGTTCCGAGGAGCGAAGCCGACTTATGGCTACACCTTC. This gives the protein CASSDTSIGQGFRGAKPTYGYTF.

The rearrangement links TRBV6-6 to TRBJ1-1, with a possible D match to TRBD1 (5 bases). Trimming removed 0 bases at V and 0 bases at J, with 8 bases between. The CDR3 has 15 residues. Germline V CDR1 and CDR2: MNHNY, SVGAGI (reference sequence). The CDR3 bases are TGTGCCAGCAGTTACTCAACAGGAATGAACACTGAAGCTTTCTTT. Translated, it gives CASSYSTGMNTEAFF.

The chain is built from TRBV2 and TRBJ1-6; D is unclear. This CDR3 region has 15 residues. Germline CDR1 and CDR2: SNHLY and FYNNEI. Trimming took 7 bases from V and 7 from J, leaving 17 bases between them. CDR3 sequence reads: CASTAEGNGNSPLHF. The CDR3 coding sequence is TGTGCCAGCACCGCAGAGGGAAATGGGAATTCACCCCTCCACTTT.

The chain has TRBV14 and TRBJ2-7; no clear D gene. The length of the CDR3 is 13 residues. V was clipped by 1 base and J by 9 bases, with 13 bases between them. CDR1 SGHDN and CDR2 FVKESK come from the germline V gene. As DNA, the CDR3 is TGTGCCAGCAGCCAAGGCCCCGAGCGTCGGCAGTACTTC. The encoded protein is CASSQGPERRQYF.

This clone has more than one count but fewer than ten. At one end, the junction sequence differs from germline, possibly due to a read error. This chain connects TRBV19 to TRBJ2-3; D unresolved. The length of the CDR3 is 14 residues. CDR1 and CDR2 (germline): LNHDA, SQIVND (reference sequence). The CDR3 loop is CASSIASSTDTQYF. The CDR3 DNA is TGTGCCAGTAGCATAGCCTCTAGCACAGATACGCAGTATTTT.

The rearrangement uses TRBV5-1 and TRBJ2-2; tentative D call: TRBD2 (6 bases). The germline gives CDR1 SGHRS, CDR2 YFSETQ. V was shortened by 4 bases and J by 2 bases, with 12 bases between the two germline ends. This CDR3 is 15 amino acids long. The CDR3 bases are TGCGCCAGCAGCCGACTAGTCCCCAACACCGGGGAGCTGTTTTTT. Its translation: CASSRLVPNTGELFF.